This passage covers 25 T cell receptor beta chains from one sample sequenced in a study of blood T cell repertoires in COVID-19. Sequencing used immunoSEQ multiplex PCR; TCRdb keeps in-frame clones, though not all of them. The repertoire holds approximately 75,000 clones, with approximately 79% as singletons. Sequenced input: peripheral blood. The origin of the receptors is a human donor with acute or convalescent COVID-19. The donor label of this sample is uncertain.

CDR3 amino acids: CSATGSGYTF. The CDR3 region has the DNA TGCAGTGCTACAGGGTCTGGCTACACCTTC. V and J are TRBV20-1 and TRBJ1-2; D might be TRBD1 (5 bases). V lost 4 bases, J lost 7 bases, and 7 bases lay in between. From germline, CDR1 is DFQATT and CDR2 SNEGSKA (reference sequence). This CDR3 has 10 amino acids.

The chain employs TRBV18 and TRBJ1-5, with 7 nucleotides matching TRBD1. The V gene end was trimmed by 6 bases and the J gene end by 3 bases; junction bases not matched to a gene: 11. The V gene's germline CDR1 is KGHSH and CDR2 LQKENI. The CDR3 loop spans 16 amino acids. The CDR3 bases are TGTGCCAGCTCCCCAGACAGGGCGGTGGTCAATCAGCCCCAGCATTTT. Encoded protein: CASSPDRAVVNQPQHF.

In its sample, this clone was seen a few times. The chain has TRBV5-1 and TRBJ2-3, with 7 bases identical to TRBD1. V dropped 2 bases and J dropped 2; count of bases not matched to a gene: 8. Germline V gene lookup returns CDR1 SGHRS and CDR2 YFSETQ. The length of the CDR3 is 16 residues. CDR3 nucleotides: TGCGCCAGCAGCTTAGGTATACAGGGGACCACAGATACGCAGTATTTT. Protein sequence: CASSLGIQGTTDTQYF.

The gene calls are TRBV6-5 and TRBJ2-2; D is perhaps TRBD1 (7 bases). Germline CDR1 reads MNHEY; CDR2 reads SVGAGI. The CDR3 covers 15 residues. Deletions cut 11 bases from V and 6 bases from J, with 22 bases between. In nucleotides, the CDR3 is TGTGCCTGTCAGGGGGGCCCATGGGTGGCCGGGGAGCTGTTTTTT. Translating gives CACQGGPWVAGELFF.

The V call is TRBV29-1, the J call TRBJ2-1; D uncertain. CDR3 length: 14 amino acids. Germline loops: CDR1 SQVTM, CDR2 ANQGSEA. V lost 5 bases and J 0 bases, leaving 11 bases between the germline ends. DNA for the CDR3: TGCAGCGTTCCTCACCCGAGCTCCTACAATGAGCAGTTCTTC. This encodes CSVPHPSSYNEQFF.

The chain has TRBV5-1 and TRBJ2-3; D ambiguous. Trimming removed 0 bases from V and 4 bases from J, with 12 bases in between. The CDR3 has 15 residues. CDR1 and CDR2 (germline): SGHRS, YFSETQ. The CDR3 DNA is TGCGCCAGCAGCTTGGAGAGTAGATATGCAGATACGCAGTATTTT. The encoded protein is CASSLESRYADTQYF.

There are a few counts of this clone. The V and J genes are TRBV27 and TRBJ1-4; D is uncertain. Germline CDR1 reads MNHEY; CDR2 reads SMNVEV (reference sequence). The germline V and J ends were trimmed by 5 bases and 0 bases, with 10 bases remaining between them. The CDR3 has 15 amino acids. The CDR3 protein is CASSDSDSTNEKLFF. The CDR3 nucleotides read TGTGCCAGCAGTGACTCAGATTCAACTAATGAAAAACTGTTTTTT.

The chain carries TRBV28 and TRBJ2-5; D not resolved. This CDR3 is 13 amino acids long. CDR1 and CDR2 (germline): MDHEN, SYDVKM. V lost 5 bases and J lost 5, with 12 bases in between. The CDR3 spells CASSPPPRETQYF. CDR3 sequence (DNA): TGTGCCAGCAGTCCCCCCCCGAGGGAGACCCAGTACTTC.

The CDR3 DNA reads as TGTGCCAGCATCGGGACTCGAGCTTACAATGAGCAGTTCTTC. This encodes CASIGTRAYNEQFF. The chain uses TRBV5-8 and TRBJ2-1; weak D call: TRBD2 (6 bases). CDR3 length: 14 residues. Germline V lookup: CDR1 SGHTS, CDR2 YDEGEE. Trimming shortened V by 6 bases and J by 4 bases, and 14 bases separated the two germline ends.

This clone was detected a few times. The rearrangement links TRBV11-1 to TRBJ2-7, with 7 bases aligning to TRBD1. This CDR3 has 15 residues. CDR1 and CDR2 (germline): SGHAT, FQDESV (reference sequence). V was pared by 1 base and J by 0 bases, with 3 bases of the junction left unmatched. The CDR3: CASSLEGQSSYEQYF. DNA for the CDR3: TGTGCCAGCAGCTTAGAGGGACAGAGCTCCTACGAGCAGTACTTC.

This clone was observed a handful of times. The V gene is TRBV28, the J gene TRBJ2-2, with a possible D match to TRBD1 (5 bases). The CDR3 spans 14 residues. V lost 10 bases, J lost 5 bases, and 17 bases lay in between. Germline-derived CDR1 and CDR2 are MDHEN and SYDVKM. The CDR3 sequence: CATPRAVGTGELFF. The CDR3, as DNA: TGTGCCACCCCCAGGGCCGTGGGAACCGGGGAGCTGTTTTTT.

The CDR3: CASSPYGLAGVAQYF. CDR3 DNA sequence: TGTGCCAGCAGCCCCTATGGACTAGCGGGAGTGGCGCAGTATTTT. This chain joins TRBV5-4 and TRBJ2-3; 13 bases align to TRBD2. The length of the CDR3 is 15 residues. V was pared by 4 bases and J by 10 bases, with 9 bases of the junction left unmatched. CDR1 SGHNT and CDR2 YYREEE come from the germline V gene (reference sequence).

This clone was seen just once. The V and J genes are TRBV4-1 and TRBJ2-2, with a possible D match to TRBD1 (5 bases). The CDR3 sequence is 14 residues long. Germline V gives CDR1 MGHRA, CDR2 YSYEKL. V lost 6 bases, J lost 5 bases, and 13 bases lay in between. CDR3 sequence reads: CASRGPLRTGELFF. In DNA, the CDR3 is TGCGCCAGCAGGGGGCCTTTGAGAACCGGGGAGCTGTTTTTT.

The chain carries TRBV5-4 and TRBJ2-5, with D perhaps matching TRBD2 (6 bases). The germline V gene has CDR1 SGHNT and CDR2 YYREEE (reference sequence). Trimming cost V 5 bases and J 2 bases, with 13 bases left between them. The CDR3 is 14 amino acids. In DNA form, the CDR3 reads TGTGCCAGCAGTTTATTCGGGGGACAAGAGACCCAGTACTTC. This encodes CASSLFGGQETQYF.

CDR3 sequence: CASSLDMGHATNTGELFF. The DNA for the CDR3 is TGCGCCAGCAGCTTGGATATGGGACACGCCACGAACACCGGGGAGCTGTTTTTT. The V call is TRBV5-1, the J call TRBJ2-2, with D possibly matching TRBD1 (6 bases). The CDR3 is 18 amino acids. V lost 0 bases, J lost 0 bases, and 15 bases lay in between. The V gene's germline CDR1 is SGHRS and CDR2 YFSETQ.

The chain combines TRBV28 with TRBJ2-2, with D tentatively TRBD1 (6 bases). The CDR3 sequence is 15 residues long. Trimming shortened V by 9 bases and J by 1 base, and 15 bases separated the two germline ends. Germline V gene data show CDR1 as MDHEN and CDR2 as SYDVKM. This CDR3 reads CASSEGHLNTGELFF. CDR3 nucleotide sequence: TGTGCCAGTAGCGAGGGACACCTGAACACCGGGGAGCTGTTTTTT.

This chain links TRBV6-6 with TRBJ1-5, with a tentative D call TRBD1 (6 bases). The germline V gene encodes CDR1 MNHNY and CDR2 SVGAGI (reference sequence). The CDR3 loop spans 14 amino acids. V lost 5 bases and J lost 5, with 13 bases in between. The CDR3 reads CASSLQGGDQPQHF. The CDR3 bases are TGTGCCAGCAGTCTACAGGGTGGCGATCAGCCCCAGCATTTT.

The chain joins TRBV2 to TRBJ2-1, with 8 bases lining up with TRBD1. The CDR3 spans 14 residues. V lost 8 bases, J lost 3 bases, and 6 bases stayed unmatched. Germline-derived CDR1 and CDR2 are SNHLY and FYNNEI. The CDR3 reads CASLRDRHYNEQFF. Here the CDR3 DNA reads TGTGCCAGCCTCCGGGACAGGCACTACAATGAGCAGTTCTTC.

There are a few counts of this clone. The CDR3 protein is CASSPPTGQYTEAFF. The CDR3 coding sequence is TGTGCCAGCTCACCACCGACAGGACAGTACACTGAAGCTTTCTTT. This chain connects TRBV18 to TRBJ1-1, with TRBD1 as a possible D gene (6 bases). The germline V gene encodes CDR1 KGHSH and CDR2 LQKENI. This CDR3 is 15 amino acids long. V was clipped by 0 bases and J by 3 bases, with 11 bases between them.

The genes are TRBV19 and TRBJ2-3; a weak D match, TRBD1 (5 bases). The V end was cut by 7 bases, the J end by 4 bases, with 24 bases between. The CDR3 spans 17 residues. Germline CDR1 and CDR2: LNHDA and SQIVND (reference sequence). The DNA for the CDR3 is TGTGCCAGTAAGAATCATGTAATAGGGGATGTAGCAGATACGCAGTATTTT. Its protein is CASKNHVIGDVADTQYF.

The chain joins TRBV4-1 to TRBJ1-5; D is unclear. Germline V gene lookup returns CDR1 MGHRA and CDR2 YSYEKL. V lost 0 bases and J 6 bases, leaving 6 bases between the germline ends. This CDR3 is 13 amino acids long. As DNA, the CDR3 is TGCGCCAGCAGCCAAGAGCGGCTTCAGCCCCAGCATTTT. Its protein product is CASSQERLQPQHF.

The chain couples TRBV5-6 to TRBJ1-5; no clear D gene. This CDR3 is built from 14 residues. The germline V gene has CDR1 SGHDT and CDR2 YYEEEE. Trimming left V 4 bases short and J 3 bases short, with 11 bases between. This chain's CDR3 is CASSRRGNNQPQHF. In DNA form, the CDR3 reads TGTGCCAGCAGCCGCCGGGGAAACAATCAGCCCCAGCATTTT.

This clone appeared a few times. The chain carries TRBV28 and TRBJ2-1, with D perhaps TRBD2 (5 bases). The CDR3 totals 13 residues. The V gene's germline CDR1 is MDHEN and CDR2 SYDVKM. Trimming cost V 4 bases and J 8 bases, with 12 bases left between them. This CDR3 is CASSSTPGYEQFF. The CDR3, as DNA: TGTGCCAGCAGTTCCACGCCGGGATATGAGCAGTTCTTC.

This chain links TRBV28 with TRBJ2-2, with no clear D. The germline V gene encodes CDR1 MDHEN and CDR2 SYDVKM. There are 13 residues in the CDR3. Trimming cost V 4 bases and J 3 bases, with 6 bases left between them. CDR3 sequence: CASSSTDTGELFF. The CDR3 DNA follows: TGTGCCAGCAGTTCCACGGACACCGGGGAGCTGTTTTTT. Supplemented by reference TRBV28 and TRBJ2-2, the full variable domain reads DVKVTQSSRYLVKRTGEKVFLECVQDMDHENMFWYRQDPGLGLRLIYFSYDVKMKEKGDIPEGYSVSREKKERFSLILESASTNQTSMYLCASSSTDTGELFFGEGSRLTVL.

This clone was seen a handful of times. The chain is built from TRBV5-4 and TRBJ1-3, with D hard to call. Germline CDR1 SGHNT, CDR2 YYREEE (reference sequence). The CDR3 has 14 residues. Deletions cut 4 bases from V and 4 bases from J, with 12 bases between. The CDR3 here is CASSPNRGGNTIYF. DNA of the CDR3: TGTGCCAGCAGCCCTAACCGAGGGGGAAACACCATATATTTT.